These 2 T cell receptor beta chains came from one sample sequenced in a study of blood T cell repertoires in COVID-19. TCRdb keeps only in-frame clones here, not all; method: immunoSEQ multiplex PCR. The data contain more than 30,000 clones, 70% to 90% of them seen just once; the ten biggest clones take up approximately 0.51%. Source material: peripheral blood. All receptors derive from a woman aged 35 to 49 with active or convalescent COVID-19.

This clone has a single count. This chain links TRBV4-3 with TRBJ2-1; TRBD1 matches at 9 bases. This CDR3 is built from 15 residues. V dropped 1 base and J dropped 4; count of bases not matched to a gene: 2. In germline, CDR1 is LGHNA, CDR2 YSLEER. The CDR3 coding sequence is TGCGCCAGCAGCCAAGGACAGGGGGAATACAATGAGCAGTTCTTC. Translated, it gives CASSQGQGEYNEQFF.

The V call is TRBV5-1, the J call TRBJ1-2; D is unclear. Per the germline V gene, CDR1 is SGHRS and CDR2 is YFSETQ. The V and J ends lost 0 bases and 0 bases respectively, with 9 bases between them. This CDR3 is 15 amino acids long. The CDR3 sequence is CASSLDPGANYGYTF. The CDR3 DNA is TGCGCCAGCAGCTTGGATCCGGGAGCTAACTATGGCTACACCTTC. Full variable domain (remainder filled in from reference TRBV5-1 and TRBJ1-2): KAGVTQTPRYLIKTRGQQVTLSCSPISGHRSVSWYQQTPGQGLQFLFEYFSETQRNKGNFPGRFSGRQFSNSRSEMNVSTLELGDSALYLCASSLDPGANYGYTFGSGTRLTVV.